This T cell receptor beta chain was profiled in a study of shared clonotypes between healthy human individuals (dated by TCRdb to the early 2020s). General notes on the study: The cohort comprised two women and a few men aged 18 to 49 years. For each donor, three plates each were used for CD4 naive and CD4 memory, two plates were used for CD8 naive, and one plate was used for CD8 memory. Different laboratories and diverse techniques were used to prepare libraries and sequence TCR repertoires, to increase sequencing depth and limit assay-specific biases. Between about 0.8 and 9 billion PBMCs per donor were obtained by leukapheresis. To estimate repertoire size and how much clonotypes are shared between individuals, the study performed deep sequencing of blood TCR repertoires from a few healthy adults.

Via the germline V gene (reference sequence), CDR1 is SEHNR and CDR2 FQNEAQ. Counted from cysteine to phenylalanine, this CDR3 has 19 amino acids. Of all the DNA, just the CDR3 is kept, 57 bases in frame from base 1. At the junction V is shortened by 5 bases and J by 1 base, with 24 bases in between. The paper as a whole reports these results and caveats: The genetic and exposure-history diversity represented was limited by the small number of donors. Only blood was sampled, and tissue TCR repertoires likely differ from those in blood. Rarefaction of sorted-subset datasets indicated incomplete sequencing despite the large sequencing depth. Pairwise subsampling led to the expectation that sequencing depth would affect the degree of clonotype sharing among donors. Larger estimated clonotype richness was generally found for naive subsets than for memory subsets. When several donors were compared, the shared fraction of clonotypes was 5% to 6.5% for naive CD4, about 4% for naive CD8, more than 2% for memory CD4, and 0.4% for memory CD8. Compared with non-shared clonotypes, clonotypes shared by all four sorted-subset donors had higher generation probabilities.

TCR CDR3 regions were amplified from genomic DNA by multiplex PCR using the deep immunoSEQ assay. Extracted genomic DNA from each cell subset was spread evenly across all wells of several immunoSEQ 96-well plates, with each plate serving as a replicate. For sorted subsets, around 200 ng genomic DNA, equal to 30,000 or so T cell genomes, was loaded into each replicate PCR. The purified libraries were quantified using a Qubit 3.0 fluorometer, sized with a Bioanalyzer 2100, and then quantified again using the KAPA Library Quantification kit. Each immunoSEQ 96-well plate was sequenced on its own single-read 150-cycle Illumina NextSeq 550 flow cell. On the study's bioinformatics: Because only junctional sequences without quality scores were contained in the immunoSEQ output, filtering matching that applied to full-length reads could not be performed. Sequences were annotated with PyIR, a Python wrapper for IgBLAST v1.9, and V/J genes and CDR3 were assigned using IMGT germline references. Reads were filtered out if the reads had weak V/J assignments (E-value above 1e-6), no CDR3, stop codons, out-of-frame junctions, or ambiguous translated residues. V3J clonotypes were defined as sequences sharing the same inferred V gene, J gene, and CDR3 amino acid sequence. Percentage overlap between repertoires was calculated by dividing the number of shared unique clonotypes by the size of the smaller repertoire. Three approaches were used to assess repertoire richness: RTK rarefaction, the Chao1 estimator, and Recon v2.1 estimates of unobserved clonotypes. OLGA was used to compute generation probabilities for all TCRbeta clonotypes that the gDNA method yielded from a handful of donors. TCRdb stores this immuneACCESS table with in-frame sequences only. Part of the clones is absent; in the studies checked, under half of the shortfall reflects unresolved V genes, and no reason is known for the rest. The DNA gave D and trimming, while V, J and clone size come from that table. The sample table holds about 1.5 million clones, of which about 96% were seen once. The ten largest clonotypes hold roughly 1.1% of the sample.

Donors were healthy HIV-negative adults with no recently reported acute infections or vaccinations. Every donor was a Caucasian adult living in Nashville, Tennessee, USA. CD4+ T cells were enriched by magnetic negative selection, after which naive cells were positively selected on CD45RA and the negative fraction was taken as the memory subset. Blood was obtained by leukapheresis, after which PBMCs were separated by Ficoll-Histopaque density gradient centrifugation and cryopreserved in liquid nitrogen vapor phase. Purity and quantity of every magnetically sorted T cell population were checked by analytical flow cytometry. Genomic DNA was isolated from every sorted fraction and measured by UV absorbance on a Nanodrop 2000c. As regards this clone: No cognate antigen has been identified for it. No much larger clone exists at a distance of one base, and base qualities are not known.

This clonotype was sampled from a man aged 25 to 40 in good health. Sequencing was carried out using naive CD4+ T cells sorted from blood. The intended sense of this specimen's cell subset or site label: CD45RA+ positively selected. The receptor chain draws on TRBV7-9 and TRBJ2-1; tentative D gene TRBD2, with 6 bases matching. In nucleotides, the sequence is TGTGCCAGCAGCGTACCCCCATCGGGAGCGGGCCTTTCCTACAATGAGCAGTTCTTC. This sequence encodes CASSVPPSGAGLSYNEQFF.